These T cell receptor beta chains were read from a single sample in a study of radiation and T cells in renal cell carcinoma. The method was immunoSEQ multiplex PCR; TCRdb's version includes in-frame clones alone and lacks a portion of them. The sample lists 50,000 to 75,000 clones, 78% seen once, with less than 7.5% in the top ten. This specimen was blood, taken from a patient whose treatment included radiotherapy and nephrectomy. The receptors originated from a man between 60 and 75 years old with renal cell carcinoma. Each CDR3 is given with its conserved first and last residue. The D gene is left open where the match is weak. A row's size may be missing; if present it is once, few, many or a size class.

TRBJ1-1 | once | . | TRBV10-3 | CAISESQDTEAFF | TGTGCCATCAGTGAGTCGCAGGACACTGAAGCTTTCTTT
TRBJ1-1 | . | . | TRBV12-5 | CASGRNTEAFF | TGTGCTAGTGGCCGGAACACTGAAGCTTTCTTT
TRBJ1-2 | once | . | TRBV15 | CATSRGAVGYTF | TGTGCCACCAGCCGGGGGGCAGTAGGCTACACCTTC
TRBJ2-1 | . | . | TRBV7-2 | CASSLAGTSSYNEQFF | TGTGCCAGCAGCTTAGCGGGGACTTCTTCCTACAATGAGCAGTTCTTC
TRBJ1-1 | few | . | TRBV30 | CAWRRENTEAFF | TGTGCCTGGAGGAGAGAGAACACTGAAGCTTTCTTT
TRBJ1-5 | . | . | TRBV7-2 | CASSLVGGSNQPQHF | TGTGCCAGCAGCTTAGTGGGGGGTAGCAATCAGCCCCAGCATTTT
TRBJ1-4 | . | . | TRBV11-3 | CASSPRDGGANEKLFF | TGTGCCAGCAGCCCCCGAGACGGGGGCGCTAATGAAAAACTGTTTTTT
TRBJ1-5 | once | . | TRBV2 | CASKPYFGTKNQPQHF | TGTGCCAGCAAGCCCTATTTTGGGACCAAAAATCAGCCCCAGCATTTT
TRBJ2-1 | . | . | TRBV7-9 | CASRPAEGEQFF | TGTGCCAGCAGACCCGCGGAAGGTGAGCAGTTCTTC
TRBJ2-5 | . | . | TRBV5-4 | CASSLAGSVETQYF | TGTGCCAGCAGCCTGGCAGGGTCTGTGGAGACCCAGTACTTC
TRBJ1-1 | . | . | TRBV30 | CAWKKVVNTEAFF | TGTGCCTGGAAAAAGGTCGTGAACACTGAAGCTTTCTTT
TRBJ1-5 | . | . | TRBV19 | CASSIPLLGYRGNQPQHF | TGTGCCAGTAGTATTCCGTTACTAGGGTACAGAGGCAATCAGCCCCAGCATTTT
TRBJ1-1 | . | TRBD1 | TRBV4-3 | CASSQAPTGANTEAFF | TGCGCCAGCAGCCAAGCACCGACAGGGGCGAACACTGAAGCTTTCTTT
TRBJ2-2 | . | . | TRBV7-2 | CASSLLLTGELFF | TGTGCCAGCAGCTTACTCCTCACCGGGGAGCTGTTTTTT
TRBJ1-1 | . | . | TRBV5-1 | CASSFGGGRGTEAFF | TGCGCCAGCAGCTTCGGCGGGGGGCGGGGAACTGAAGCTTTCTTT
TRBJ2-1 | . | . | TRBV5-6 | CASILLSTTYNEQFF | TGTGCCAGCATTTTGCTCTCTACCACCTACAATGAGCAGTTCTTC
TRBJ2-1 | . | TRBD2 | TRBV4-3 | CASSQEYPGTINEQFF | TGCGCCAGCAGCCAAGAGTACCCAGGGACTATAAATGAGCAGTTCTTC
TRBJ2-2 | . | . | TRBV7-2 | CASSLFGGALAGELFF | TGTGCCAGCAGCTTATTTGGGGGGGCGTTAGCCGGGGAGCTGTTTTTT
TRBJ1-6 | . | . | TRBV6-5 | CASTGDENSPLHF | TGTGCCAGCACCGGGGACGAAAATTCACCCCTCCACTTT
TRBJ1-2 | . | TRBD1 | TRBV30 | CAWNRDRPHGYTF | TGTGCCTGGAACCGGGACAGACCGCACGGCTACACCTTC
TRBJ1-1 | few | TRBD1 | TRBV30 | CAWSVATGDSKAFF | TGTGCCTGGAGTGTCGCGACAGGGGACTCAAAAGCTTTCTTT
TRBJ2-1 | . | . | TRBV2 | CASSDRGDNEQFF | TGTGCCAGCAGTGACAGGGGGGACAATGAGCAGTTCTTC
TRBJ2-5 | . | . | TRBV10-3 | CAISEGTPPQETQYF | TGTGCCATCAGTGAGGGGACACCGCCCCAAGAGACCCAGTACTTC
TRBJ2-1 | . | . | TRBV11-3 | CASSREPSSYNEQFF | TGTGCCAGCAGCCGGGAACCGAGCTCCTACAATGAGCAGTTCTTC
TRBJ2-2 | . | . | TRBV30 | CAWREKNTGELFF | TGTGCCTGGAGGGAGAAGAACACCGGGGAGCTGTTTTTT
TRBJ2-5 | . | . | TRBV9 | CASSVAQETQYF | TGTGCCAGCAGCGTAGCCCAAGAGACCCAGTACTTC
TRBJ2-6 | . | . | TRBV19 | CASSIMSANVLTF | TGTGCCAGTAGTATAATGTCGGCCAACGTCCTGACTTTC
TRBJ2-7 | . | . | TRBV5-4 | CASSLGASGEQYF | TGTGCCAGCAGCTTGGGGGCATCAGGCGAGCAGTACTTC
TRBJ2-3 | . | . | TRBV5-1 | CASSAQGSTDTQYF | TGCGCCAGCAGCGCCCAGGGGAGCACAGATACGCAGTATTTT
TRBJ1-1 | few | TRBD1 | TRBV30 | CAWTRDRGTEAFF | TGTGCCTGGACCAGGGACAGGGGAACTGAAGCTTTCTTT
TRBJ1-4 | . | . | TRBV5-1 | CASSRGLAADEKLFF | TGCGCCAGCAGCAGGGGACTAGCGGCGGATGAAAAACTGTTTTTT
TRBJ2-3 | . | . | TRBV11-3 | CASSRDIADTQYF | TGTGCCAGCAGCCGGGACATTGCAGATACGCAGTATTTT
TRBJ1-1 | . | . | TRBV11-2 | CASSPRYGAWNTEAFF | TGTGCCAGCAGCCCGAGGTATGGGGCATGGAACACTGAAGCTTTCTTT
TRBJ1-4 | . | . | TRBV13 | CASSLGTDQEEKLFF | TGTGCCAGCAGCTTAGGTACCGACCAGGAAGAAAAACTGTTTTTT
TRBJ2-5 | once | TRBD1 | TRBV7-7 | CASSAPGQQETQYF | TGTGCCAGCAGCGCGCCGGGACAGCAAGAGACCCAGTACTTC
TRBJ2-7 | few | . | TRBV7-9 | CASSSSYYEQYF | TGTGCCAGCAGTTCCTCCTATTACGAGCAGTACTTC
TRBJ2-3 | . | . | TRBV11-2 | CASSLVGSSSDTQYF | TGTGCCAGCAGCTTAGTCGGATCTAGCTCAGATACGCAGTATTTT
TRBJ1-1 | . | . | TRBV11-2 | CASRRQVNTEAFF | TGTGCCAGCAGGAGACAGGTGAACACTGAAGCTTTCTTT
TRBJ1-2 | medium-sized | . | TRBV6-5 | CASSYRPRGQGPLIF | TGTGCCAGCAGTTACCGGCCTCGGGGGCAAGGCCCTCTTATTTTC
TRBJ2-7 | . | . | TRBV2 | CASSLGRYEQYF | TGTGCCAGCAGTTTGGGACGGTACGAGCAGTACTTC
TRBJ2-5 | few | . | TRBV7-2 | CASSLVPAGYQETQYF | TGTGCCAGCAGCTTAGTCCCGGCAGGGTACCAAGAGACCCAGTACTTC
TRBJ1-2 | . | . | TRBV6-1 | CASSLPIGGYTF | TGTGCCAGCAGTCTCCCTATTGGTGGCTACACCTTC
TRBJ2-1 | . | . | TRBV5-1 | CASDSGIGVNEQFF | TGCGCCAGCGATTCGGGGATAGGGGTCAATGAGCAGTTCTTC
TRBJ1-1 | few | . | TRBV4-1 | CASSQDSSGMLSPGAFF | TGCGCCAGCAGCCAAGATTCGTCAGGGATGTTAAGCCCAGGGGCTTTCTTT
TRBJ2-3 | . | TRBD2 | TRBV5-1 | CASSLRGSGGSLDTQYF | TGCGCCAGCAGCTTGAGGGGGAGCGGGGGATCCCTGGATACGCAGTATTTT
TRBJ2-3 | . | . | TRBV19 | CASRPRGHTQYF | TGTGCCAGCCGCCCACGGGGACATACGCAGTATTTT
TRBJ1-2 | . | . | TRBV4-3 | CASSQDAGQSNYGYTF | TGCGCCAGCAGCCAAGATGCCGGACAGAGTAACTATGGCTACACCTTC
TRBJ1-2 | . | TRBD1 | TRBV27 | CASSYRGPYGYTF | TGTGCCAGCAGTTACAGGGGGCCATATGGCTACACCTTC
TRBJ2-5 | . | . | TRBV2 | CASSARKQETQYF | TGTGCCAGCAGTGCAAGGAAGCAAGAGACCCAGTACTTC